This TCR beta chain was recovered during a study of T cell responses to AZD1222 COVID-19 vaccine. The protocol was immunoSEQ multiplex PCR, while the TCRdb copy is restricted to in-frame clones and leaves out a portion. The data contain 150,000 to 250,000 clones, roughly 90% of them seen just once; the ten biggest clones take up 3% to 3.5%. V shed 0 bases and J shed 8 bases, with 16 bases lying between them. The CDR3 consists of 15 residues. CDR1 is MNHNY, CDR2 SVGAGI, per germline (reference sequence). The chain couples TRBV6-6 to TRBJ2-5; D remains unclear. The sequencing used peripheral blood, collected 28 days after the second AZD1222 dose. The clonotype originates from an adult who received the AZD1222 COVID-19 vaccine. The DNA of the CDR3 is TGTGCCAGCAGTTACTCCTTAACTGCGTTGATTACCCAGTACTTC. Residues: CASSYSLTALITQYF.